These T cell receptor beta chains were read from a single sample in a study of cytomegalovirus exposure and HLA in healthy donors. The protocol was immunoSEQ multiplex PCR, while the TCRdb copy is restricted to in-frame clones and leaves out a portion. The top ten clones hold about 4% of a sample with about 160,000 clones, about 72% of them seen once. The sample consisted of PBMCs. The receptors shown here come from a man aged 25 to 40 in good health and CMV-seropositive. CDR3s include the opening cysteine and the closing phenylalanine or tryptophan. D genes are given only for firm matches. Size is stated for part of the rows, as once, few or many counts, or as a class when the clone is expanded.

TRBJ1-5	-	TRBV19	TRBD1	TGTGCCAGTAGTGTTCGGGACAGGGGAGCGCCCCAGCATTTT	CASSVRDRGAPQHF
TRBJ1-1	-	TRBV7-3	-	TGTGCCAGCAGCTTAACAGGGGACACTGAAGCTTTCTTT	CASSLTGDTEAFF
TRBJ2-7	-	TRBV27	-	TGTGCCAGCAGTCCGACTTTTTTGAGCTCCTACGAGCAGTACTTC	CASSPTFLSSYEQYF
TRBJ2-3	-	TRBV2	TRBD2	TGTGCCAGCAGTGCCGGGACTAGCGGGGTGGATACGCAGTATTTT	CASSAGTSGVDTQYF
TRBJ1-1	few	TRBV7-6	-	TGTGCCAGCAGCTTTCCCGACCCGAGGGCTTTCTTT	CASSFPDPRAFF
TRBJ2-2	-	TRBV10-3	-	TGTGCCATCAGGGCAGGGAACACCGGGGAGCTGTTTTTT	CAIRAGNTGELFF
TRBJ2-7	-	TRBV2	TRBD1	TGTGCCAGCAGGGGACAGGGCTCCTACGAGCAGTACTTC	CASRGQGSYEQYF
TRBJ2-2	few	TRBV10-1	-	TGCGCCAGCAGACCGGACTCGAACACCGGGGAGCTGTTTTTT	CASRPDSNTGELFF
TRBJ1-6	few	TRBV6-1	-	TGTGCCAGCAGTGTTAATAATTCACCCCTCCACTTT	CASSVNNSPLHF
TRBJ2-7	few	TRBV11-2	-	TGTGCCAGCAGCGATAGCGGCGGGGCTGTCCCCTACGAGCAGTACTTC	CASSDSGGAVPYEQYF
TRBJ1-5	once	TRBV27	-	TGTGCCAGCAGTTTCGGGGGGCCAAAAAATCAGCCCCAGCATTTT	CASSFGGPKNQPQHF
TRBJ2-7	-	TRBV4-1	TRBD2	TGCGCCAGCAGCCAAACTCTAGCGGGGGGCTACGAGCAGTACTTC	CASSQTLAGGYEQYF
TRBJ1-4	once	TRBV25-1	-	TGTGCCAGCAGTGTAACAGGTGATCTTAGGGAAAAACTGTTTTTT	CASSVTGDLREKLFF
TRBJ2-3	-	TRBV4-3	-	TGCGCCAGCAGCCCAAATCGGGGGGCTGTGAGCACAGATACGCAGTATTTT	CASSPNRGAVSTDTQYF
TRBJ2-1	-	TRBV5-1	TRBD1	TGCGCCAGCAGCCCCTGGACAGGGAAAAATGAGCAGTTCTTC	CASSPWTGKNEQFF
TRBJ1-4	few	TRBV6-6	-	TGTGCCAGCAGTTTTGGGACTCGGGATGAAAAACTGTTTTTT	CASSFGTRDEKLFF
TRBJ2-1	-	TRBV7-3	-	TGTGCCAGCAGCTTAACGCAGGGGACGTACAATGAGCAGTTCTTC	CASSLTQGTYNEQFF
TRBJ1-2	-	TRBV2	TRBD1	TGTGCCAGCCAATTCGAATCAGGGGGCGGTGGCTACACCTTC	CASQFESGGGGYTF
TRBJ2-3	once	TRBV6-5	TRBD2	TGTGCCAGCAGTTACCAAGTGACTAGCATTGATACGCAGTATTTT	CASSYQVTSIDTQYF
TRBJ1-4	-	TRBV5-1	TRBD1	TGCGCCAGCAGCTTGACAGGACAGGGAAATGAAAAACTGTTTTTT	CASSLTGQGNEKLFF
TRBJ2-3	-	TRBV7-2	TRBD2	TGTGCCAGCAGCCCCCGACTAGCGGGGGGGACAGATACGCAGTATTTT	CASSPRLAGGTDTQYF
TRBJ1-5	-	TRBV9	-	TGTGCCAGCAGCGGGACTGCGGATCAACCCCAGCATTTT	CASSGTADQPQHF
TRBJ1-4	-	TRBV4-1	TRBD1	TGCGCCAGCAGCCAGAACACAGGGGGCAGAGATGAAAAACTGTTTTTT	CASSQNTGGRDEKLFF
TRBJ1-2	-	TRBV4-1	-	TGCGCCAGCAGCCAATGGACAGAGTATGGCTACACCTTC	CASSQWTEYGYTF
TRBJ2-7	-	TRBV4-2	-	TGTGCCAGCAGCCCGAACCTAGGGAGACGCGAGCAGTACTTC	CASSPNLGRREQYF